This T cell receptor beta chain originates from a study of T-cell reconstitution after alpha-beta-depleted transplantation in children. Study findings and constraints: Reports say that about two months after transplant, the alpha-beta T cells came out of several hundred graft clones that had expanded. It was newly produced T cells that mostly accounted for T-cell counts and diversity one year after transplant.

The length of the CDR3 is 12 residues. Between the trimmed V and J ends, which lost 0 bases and 10 bases, there was a span of 4 bases. Preparation of the TCRbeta library was carried out with unique molecular identifiers. A single record per CDR3 protein comes from TCRdb applying MiXCR to the PCR reads. The table has roughly 300,000 distinct CDR3 sequences, around 10% seen once. This clonotype has a count of ten or more. Its specificity is unknown. The sequencing here drew on peripheral blood, taken 180 days after TCRalphabeta/CD19-depleted stem cell transplant. The clonotype was recovered from a male patient between 2 and 10 years old who had a stem cell transplant for chronic granulomatous disease, so the T cells may come from the graft donor. The chain joins TRBV12-3 or TRBV12-4 to TRBJ1-6; D call uncertain. The CDR3 loop reads CASSLADSPLHF. In DNA, the CDR3 is TGTGCCAGCAGTTTAGCAGACTCACCCCTCCACTTT.